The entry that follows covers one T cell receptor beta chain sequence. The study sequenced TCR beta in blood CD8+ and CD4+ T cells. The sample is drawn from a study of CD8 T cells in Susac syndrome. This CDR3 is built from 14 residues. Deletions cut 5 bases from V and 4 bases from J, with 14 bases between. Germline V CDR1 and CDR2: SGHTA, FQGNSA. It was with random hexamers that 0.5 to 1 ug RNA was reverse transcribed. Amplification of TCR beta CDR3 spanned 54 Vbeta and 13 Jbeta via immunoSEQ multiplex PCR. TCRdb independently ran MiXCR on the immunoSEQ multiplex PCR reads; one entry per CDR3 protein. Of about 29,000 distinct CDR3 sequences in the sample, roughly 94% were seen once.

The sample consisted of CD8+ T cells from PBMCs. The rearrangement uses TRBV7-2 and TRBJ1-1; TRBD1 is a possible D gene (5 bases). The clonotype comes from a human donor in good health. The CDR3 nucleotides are TGTGCCAGCAGCCCGGGGGGAGGAGGCACTGAAGCTTTCTTT. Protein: CASSPGGGGTEAFF.